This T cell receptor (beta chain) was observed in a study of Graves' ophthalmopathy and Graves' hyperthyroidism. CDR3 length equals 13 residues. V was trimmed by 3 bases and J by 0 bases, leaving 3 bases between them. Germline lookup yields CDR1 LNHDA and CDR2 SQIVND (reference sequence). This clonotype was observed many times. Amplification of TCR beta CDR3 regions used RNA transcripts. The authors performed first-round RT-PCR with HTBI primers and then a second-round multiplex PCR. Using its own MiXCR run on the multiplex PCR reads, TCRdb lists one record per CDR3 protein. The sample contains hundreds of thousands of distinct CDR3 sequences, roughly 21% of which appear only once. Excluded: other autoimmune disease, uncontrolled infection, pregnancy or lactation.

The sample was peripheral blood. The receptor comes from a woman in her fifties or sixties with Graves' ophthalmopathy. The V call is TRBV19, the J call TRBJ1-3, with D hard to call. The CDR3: CASSMASGNTIYF. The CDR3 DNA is TGTGCCAGTAGTATGGCCTCTGGAAACACCATATATTTT.